Sequencing of this TCR beta chain was carried out in a study of graft-versus-host responses after intestinal transplantation. Looking at the study overall: Anti-thymocyte globulin induction preceded approximately three years of tacrolimus and steroid maintenance in all recipients.

Overall study findings and caveats: Some GvH clones were seen earlier in gut or blood, suggesting intestinal origin. Patients with graft-donor T cell macrochimerism had high graft-versus-host to host-versus-graft clonal ratios in allografts.

This CDR3 comprises 11 residues. V was trimmed by 2 bases and J by 9 bases, leaving 8 bases between them. Germline V lookup: CDR1 MNHNY, CDR2 SVGAGI (reference sequence). The table came from immunoSEQ multiplex PCR; TCRdb's copy has only in-frame clones and leaves some out. The top ten hold more than 0.95% of the sample, which has some 110,000 clones, about 92% seen once. About this clone itself: What it binds is not known.

This chain connects TRBV6-6 to TRBJ2-7; possibly TRBD2 for D (6 bases). The receptor comes from a human donor who was the organ donor for an intestinal transplant. Specimen: unstimulated CD8+ T cells sorted from spleen or lymph node cells, collected before transplant. CDR3 residues: CASSYGGGQYF. The CDR3 DNA reads TGTGCCAGCAGTTACGGGGGAGGGCAGTACTTC.